The subject of this entry is one T cell receptor beta chain. Its antigen is unknown. The sample originates from a study of shared clonotypes between healthy human individuals. Whole-study context: Aged between 18 and 49, the donors were two women and a few men. Study results and limitations: Depth of sequencing was expected to influence donor clonotype sharing. Only blood was sampled, and tissue TCR repertoires likely differ from blood ones.

All the donors were Caucasian adults who lived in Nashville, Tennessee. Some clones are missing from TCRdb's copy, which holds only in-frame ones; the method was immunoSEQ multiplex PCR. The sample lists around 510,000 clones, around 76% occurring once. The V and J ends lost 3 bases and 0 bases respectively, with 10 bases between them. Germline CDR1 is LNHDA and CDR2 is SQIVND (reference sequence). The CDR3 totals 15 residues. The chain couples TRBV19 to TRBJ2-3; D is ambiguous. The source is a middle-aged woman in good health. Some clones in this sample may be carry-over from other donors' samples. The specimen was PBMCs. The CDR3 protein is CASSIDGSSTDTQYF. CDR3 nucleotides: TGTGCCAGTAGTATCGACGGATCTAGCACAGATACGCAGTATTTT.